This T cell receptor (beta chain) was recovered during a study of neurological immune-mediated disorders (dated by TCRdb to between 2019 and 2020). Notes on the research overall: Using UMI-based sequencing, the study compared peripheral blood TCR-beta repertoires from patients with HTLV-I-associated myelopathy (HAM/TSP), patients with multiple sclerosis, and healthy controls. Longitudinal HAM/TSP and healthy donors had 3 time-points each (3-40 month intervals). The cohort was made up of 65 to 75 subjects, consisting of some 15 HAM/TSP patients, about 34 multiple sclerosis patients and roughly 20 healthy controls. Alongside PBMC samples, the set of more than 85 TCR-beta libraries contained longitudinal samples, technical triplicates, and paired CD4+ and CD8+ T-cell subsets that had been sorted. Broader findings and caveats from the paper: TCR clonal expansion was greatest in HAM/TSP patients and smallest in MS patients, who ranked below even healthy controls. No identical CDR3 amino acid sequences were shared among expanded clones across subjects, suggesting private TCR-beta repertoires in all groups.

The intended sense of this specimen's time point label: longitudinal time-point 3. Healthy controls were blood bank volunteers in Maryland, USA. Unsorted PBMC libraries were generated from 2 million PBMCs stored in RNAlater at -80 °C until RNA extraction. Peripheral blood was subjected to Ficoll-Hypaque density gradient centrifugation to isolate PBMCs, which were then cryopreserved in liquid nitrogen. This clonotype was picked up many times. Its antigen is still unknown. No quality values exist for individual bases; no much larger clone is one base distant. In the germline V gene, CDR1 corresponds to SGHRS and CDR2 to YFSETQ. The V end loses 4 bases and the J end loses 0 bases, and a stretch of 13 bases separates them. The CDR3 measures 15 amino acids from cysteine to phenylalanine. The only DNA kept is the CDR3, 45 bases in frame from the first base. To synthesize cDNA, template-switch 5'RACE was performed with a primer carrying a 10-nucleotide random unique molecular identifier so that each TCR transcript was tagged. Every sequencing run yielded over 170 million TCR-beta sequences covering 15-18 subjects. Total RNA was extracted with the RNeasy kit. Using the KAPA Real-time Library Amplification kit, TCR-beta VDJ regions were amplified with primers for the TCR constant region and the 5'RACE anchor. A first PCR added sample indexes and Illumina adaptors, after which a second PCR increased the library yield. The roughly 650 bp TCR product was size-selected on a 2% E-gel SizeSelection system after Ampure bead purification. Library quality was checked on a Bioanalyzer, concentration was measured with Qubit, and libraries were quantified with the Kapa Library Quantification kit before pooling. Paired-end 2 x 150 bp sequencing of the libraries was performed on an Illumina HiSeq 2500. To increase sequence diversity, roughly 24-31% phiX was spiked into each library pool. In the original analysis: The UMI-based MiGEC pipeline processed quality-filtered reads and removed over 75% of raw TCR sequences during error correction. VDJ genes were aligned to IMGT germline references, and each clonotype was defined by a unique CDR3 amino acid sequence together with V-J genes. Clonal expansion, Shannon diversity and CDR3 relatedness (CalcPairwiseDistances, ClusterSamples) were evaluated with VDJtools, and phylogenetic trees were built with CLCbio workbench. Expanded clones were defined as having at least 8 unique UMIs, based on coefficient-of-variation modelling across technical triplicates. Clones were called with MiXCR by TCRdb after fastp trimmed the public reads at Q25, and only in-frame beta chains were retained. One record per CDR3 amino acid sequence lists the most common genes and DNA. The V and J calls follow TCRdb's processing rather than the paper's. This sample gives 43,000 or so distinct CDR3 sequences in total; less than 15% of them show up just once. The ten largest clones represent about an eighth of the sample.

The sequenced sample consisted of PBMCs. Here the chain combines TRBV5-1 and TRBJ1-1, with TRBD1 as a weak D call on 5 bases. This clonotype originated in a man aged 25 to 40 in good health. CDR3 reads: CASSEGTSMNTEAFF. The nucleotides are TGCGCCAGCAGCGAAGGGACCTCCATGAACACTGAAGCTTTCTTT.